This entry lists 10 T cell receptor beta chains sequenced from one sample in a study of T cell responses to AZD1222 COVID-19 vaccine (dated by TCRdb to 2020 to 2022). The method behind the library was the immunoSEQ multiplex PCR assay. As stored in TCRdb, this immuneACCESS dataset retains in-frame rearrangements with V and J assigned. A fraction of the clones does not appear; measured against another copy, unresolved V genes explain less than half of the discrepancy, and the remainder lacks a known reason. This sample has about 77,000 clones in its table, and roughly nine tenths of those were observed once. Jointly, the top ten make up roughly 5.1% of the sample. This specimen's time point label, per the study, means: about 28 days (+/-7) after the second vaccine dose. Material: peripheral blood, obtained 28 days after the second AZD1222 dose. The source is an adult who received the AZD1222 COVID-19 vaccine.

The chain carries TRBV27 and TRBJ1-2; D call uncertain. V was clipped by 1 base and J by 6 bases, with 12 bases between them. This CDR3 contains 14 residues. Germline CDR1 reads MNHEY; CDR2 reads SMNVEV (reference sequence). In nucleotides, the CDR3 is TGTGCCAGCAGTTTATTAGCAGGATATCATGGCTACACCTTC. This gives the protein CASSLLAGYHGYTF.

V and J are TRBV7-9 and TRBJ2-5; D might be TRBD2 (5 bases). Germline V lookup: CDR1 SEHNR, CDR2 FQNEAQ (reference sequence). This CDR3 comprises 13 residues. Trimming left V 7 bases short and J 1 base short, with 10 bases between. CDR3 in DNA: TGTGCCAGCAATGTGGGGAGCCAAGAGACCCAGTACTTC. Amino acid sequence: CASNVGSQETQYF.

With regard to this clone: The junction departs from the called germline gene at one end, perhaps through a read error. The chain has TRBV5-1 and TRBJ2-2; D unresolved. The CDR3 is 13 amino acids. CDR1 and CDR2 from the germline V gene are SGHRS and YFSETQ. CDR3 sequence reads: CASSLAKTGELFF. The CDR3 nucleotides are TGCGCCAGCAGCTTGGCGAAGACCGGGGAGCTGTTTTTT. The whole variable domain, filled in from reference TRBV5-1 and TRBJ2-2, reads KAGVTQTPRYLIKTRGQQVTLSCSPISGHRSVSWYQQTPGQGLQFLFEYFSETQRNKGNFPGRFSGRQFSNSRSEMNVSTLELGDSALYLCASSLAKTGELFFGEGSRLTVL.

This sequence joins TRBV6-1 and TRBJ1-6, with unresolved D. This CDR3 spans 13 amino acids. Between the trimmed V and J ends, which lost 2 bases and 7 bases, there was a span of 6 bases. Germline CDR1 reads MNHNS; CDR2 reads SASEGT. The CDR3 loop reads CASSEPGNSPLHF. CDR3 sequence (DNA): TGTGCCAGCAGTGAACCAGGCAATTCACCCCTCCACTTT.

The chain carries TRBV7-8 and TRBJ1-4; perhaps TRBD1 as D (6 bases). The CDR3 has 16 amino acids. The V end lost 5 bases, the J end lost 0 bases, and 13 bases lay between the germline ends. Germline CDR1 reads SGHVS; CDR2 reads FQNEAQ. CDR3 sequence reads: CASSLDRTATNEKLFF. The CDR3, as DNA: TGTGCCAGCAGCCTAGACAGGACTGCAACTAATGAAAAACTGTTTTTT. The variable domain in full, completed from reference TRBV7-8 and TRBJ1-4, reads GAGVSQSPRYKVAKRGQDVALRCDPISGHVSLFWYQQALGQGPEFLTYFQNEAQLDKSGLPSDRFFAERPEGSVSTLKIQRTQQEDSAVYLCASSLDRTATNEKLFFGSGTQLSVL.

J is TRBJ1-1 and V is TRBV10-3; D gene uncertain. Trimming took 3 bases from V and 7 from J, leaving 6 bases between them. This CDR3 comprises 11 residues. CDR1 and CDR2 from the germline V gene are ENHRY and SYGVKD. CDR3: CAISDGNEAFF. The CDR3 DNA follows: TGTGCCATCAGTGACGGGAATGAAGCTTTCTTT.

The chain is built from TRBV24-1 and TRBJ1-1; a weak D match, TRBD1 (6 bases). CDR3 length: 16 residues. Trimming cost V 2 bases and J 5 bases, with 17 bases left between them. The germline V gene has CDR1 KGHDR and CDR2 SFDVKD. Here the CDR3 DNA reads TGTGCCACCAGTGATTCGGGGGGCGCAAAGTGGACTGAAGCTTTCTTT. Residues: CATSDSGGAKWTEAFF.

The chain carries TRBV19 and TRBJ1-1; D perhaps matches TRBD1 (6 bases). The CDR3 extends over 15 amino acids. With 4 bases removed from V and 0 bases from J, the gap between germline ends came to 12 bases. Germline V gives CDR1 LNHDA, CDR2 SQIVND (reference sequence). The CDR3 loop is CASSTQRGLNTEAFF. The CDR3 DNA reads TGTGCCAGTAGTACCCAGAGGGGGTTGAACACTGAAGCTTTCTTT.

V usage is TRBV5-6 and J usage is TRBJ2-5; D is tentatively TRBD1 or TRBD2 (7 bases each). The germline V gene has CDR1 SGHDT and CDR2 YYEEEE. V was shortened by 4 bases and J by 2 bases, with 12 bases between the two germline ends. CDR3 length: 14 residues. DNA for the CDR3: TGTGCCAGCAGCAGCGGGACAGAACAAGAGACCCAGTACTTC. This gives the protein CASSSGTEQETQYF.

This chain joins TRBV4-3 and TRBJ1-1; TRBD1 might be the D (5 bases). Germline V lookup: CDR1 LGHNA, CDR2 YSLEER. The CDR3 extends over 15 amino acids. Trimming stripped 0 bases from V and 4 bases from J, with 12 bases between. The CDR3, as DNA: TGCGCCAGCAGCCAAGATTTGGGGACTGGCACTGAAGCTTTCTTT. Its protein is CASSQDLGTGTEAFF.